The T cell receptor beta chain under discussion was sequenced for a study of T cell responses to AZD1222 COVID-19 vaccine. Profiling relied on immunoSEQ multiplex PCR, and the TCRdb table lists in-frame clones only, not all of them. The sample includes 150,000 or so clones, 80% to 95% of them seen just once. The CDR3 contains 16 residues. V was pared by 2 bases and J by 4 bases, with 7 bases of the junction left unmatched. CDR1 is MGHDK and CDR2 is SYGVNS in the germline V gene. The TCR comes from an adult who received the AZD1222 COVID-19 vaccine. The sequencing used peripheral blood, collected 28 days after the second AZD1222 dose. The chain has TRBV25-1 and TRBJ1-5; 8 bases match TRBD1. CDR3 amino acids: CASSEKTGGRNQPQHF. Written as DNA, the CDR3 is TGTGCCAGCAGTGAAAAAACAGGGGGACGGAATCAGCCCCAGCATTTT.